This entry is about one TCR beta chain. These data originate in a study of blood T cells in healthy people across ages. V dropped 0 bases and J dropped 11 bases, with 19 bases sitting between them. CDR1 and CDR2 (germline): MNHEY, SMNVEV (reference sequence). There are 15 residues in the CDR3. For the second PCR, which ran for about 7 to 11 cycles, a sample-barcoded 5' primer and a J-beta primer mix were used. From the 5' RACE reads, TCRdb called clonotypes with MiXCR, one entry per CDR3 protein. The table lists 850,000 to 1,100,000 distinct CDR3 sequences, more than 30% of them singletons, with under 15% in the top ten.

The specimen sequenced was blood. This TCR derives from a man in his late teens or twenties in good health. V gene TRBV27 combines with J gene TRBJ2-5, with D perhaps given as TRBD1 or TRBD2 (6 bases each). The CDR3 region is CASSLSGGISNEQYF. CDR3 bases: TGTGCCAGCAGTTTATCGGGGGGCATCTCCAATGAGCAGTACTTC.